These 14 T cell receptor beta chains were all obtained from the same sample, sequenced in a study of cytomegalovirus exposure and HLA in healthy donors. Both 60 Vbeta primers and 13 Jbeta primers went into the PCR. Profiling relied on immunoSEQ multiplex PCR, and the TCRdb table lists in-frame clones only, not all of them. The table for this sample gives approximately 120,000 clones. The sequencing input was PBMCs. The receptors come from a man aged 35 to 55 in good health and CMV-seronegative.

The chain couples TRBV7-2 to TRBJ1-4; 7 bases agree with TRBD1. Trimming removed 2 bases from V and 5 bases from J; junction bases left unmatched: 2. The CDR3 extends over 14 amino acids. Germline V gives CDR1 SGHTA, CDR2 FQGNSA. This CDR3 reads CASSLNRGNEKLFF. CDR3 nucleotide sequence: TGTGCCAGCAGCTTAAACAGGGGAAATGAAAAACTGTTTTTT. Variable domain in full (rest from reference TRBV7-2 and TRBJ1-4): GAGVSQSPSNKVTEKGKDVELRCDPISGHTALYWYRQSLGQGLEFLIYFQGNSAPDKSGLPSDRFSAERTGGSVSTLTIQRTQQEDSAVYLCASSLNRGNEKLFFGSGTQLSVL.

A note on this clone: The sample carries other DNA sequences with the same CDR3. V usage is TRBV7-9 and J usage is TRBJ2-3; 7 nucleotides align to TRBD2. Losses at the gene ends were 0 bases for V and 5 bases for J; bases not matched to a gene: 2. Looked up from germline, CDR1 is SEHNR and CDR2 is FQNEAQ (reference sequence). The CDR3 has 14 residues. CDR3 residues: CASSLAGGVDTQYF. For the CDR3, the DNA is TGTGCCAGCAGCTTAGCGGGAGGGGTAGATACGCAGTATTTT.

CDR3 bases: TGTGCCAGCAGCCATAGGTCAAGGGGGCCTCCCTACGAGCAGTACTTC. It encodes CASSHRSRGPPYEQYF. V gene TRBV5-6 combines with J gene TRBJ2-7; 7 nucleotides match TRBD1. There are 16 residues in the CDR3. Germline loops: CDR1 SGHDT, CDR2 YYEEEE. V dropped 4 bases and J dropped 2; count of bases not matched to a gene: 12.

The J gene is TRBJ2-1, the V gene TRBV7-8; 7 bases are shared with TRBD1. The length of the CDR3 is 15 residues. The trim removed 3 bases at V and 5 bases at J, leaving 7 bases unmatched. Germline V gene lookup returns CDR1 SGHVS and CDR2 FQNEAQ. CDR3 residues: CASSLGTVRDNEQFF. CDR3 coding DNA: TGTGCCAGCAGCTTGGGGACAGTCCGCGACAATGAGCAGTTCTTC.

CDR3 region: CASSPGTGYTDTQYF. Here the CDR3 DNA reads TGTGCCAGCAGTCCCGGGACAGGGTACACAGATACGCAGTATTTT. The chain combines TRBV6-5 with TRBJ2-3; 9 bases are shared with TRBD1. The germline gives CDR1 MNHEY, CDR2 SVGAGI. CDR3 size: 15 residues. The V and J ends lost 5 bases and 2 bases, in that order; junction bases with no gene match: 5.

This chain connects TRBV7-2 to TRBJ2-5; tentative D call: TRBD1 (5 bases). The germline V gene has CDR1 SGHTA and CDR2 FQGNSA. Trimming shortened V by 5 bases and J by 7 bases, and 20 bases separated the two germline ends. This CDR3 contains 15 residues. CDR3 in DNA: TGTGCCAGCAGCACTGGGGCATCCCAGACGGGGACCCAGTACTTC. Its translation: CASSTGASQTGTQYF.

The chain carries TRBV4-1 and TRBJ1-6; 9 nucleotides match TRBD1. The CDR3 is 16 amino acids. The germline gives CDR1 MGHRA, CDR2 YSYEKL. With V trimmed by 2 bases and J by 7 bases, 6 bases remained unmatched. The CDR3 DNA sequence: TGCGCCAGCAGCCAATTTGGGACAGGGCAAAATTCACCCCTCCACTTT. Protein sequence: CASSQFGTGQNSPLHF.

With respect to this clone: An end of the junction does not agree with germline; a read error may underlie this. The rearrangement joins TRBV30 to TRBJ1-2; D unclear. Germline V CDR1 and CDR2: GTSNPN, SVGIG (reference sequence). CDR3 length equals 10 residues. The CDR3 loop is CAWMEDGVIF. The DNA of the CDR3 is TGTGCCTGGATGGAGGACGGGGTCATCTTC.

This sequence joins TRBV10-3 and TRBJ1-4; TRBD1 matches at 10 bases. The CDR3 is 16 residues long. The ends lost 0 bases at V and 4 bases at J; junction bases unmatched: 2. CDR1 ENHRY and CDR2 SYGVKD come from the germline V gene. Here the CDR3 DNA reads TGTGCCATCAGTGAGTCTGGACAGGGGGATAATGAAAAACTGTTTTTT. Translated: CAISESGQGDNEKLFF.

The CDR3 protein is CASTLTSGFYEQYF. CDR3 DNA: TGTGCCAGCACTTTGACTAGCGGGTTCTACGAGCAGTACTTC. The chain employs TRBV2 and TRBJ2-7; 10 nucleotides line up with TRBD2. J was trimmed by 3 bases and V by 7 bases; bases with no gene match: 6. The CDR3 totals 14 residues. Germline V CDR1 and CDR2: SNHLY, FYNNEI.

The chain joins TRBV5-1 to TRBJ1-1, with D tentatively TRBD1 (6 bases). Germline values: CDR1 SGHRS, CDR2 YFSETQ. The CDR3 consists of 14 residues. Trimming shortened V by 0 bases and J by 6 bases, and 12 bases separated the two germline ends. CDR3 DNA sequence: TGCGCCAGCAGCTTGGCCTCAGGGGTGGCTGAAGCTTTCTTT. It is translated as CASSLASGVAEAFF.

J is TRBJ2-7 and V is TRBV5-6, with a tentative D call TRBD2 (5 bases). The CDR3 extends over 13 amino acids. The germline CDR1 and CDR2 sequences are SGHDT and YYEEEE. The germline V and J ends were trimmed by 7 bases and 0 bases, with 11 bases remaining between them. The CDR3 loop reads CASEDSSSYEQYF. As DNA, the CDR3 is TGTGCCAGCGAGGACTCGAGCTCCTACGAGCAGTACTTC.

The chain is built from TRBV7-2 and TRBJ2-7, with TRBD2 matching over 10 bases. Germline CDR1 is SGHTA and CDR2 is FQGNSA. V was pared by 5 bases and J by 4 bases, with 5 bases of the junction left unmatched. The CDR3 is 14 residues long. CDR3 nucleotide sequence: TGTGCCAGCAGCCCCGGACTAGCGGCTTACGAGCAGTACTTC. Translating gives CASSPGLAAYEQYF.

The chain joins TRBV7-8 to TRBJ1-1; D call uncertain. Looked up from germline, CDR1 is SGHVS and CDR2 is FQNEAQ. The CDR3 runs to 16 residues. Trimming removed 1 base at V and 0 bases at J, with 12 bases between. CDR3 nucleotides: TGTGCCAGCAGCTTAGGAACGGGTTTGGTGAACACTGAAGCTTTCTTT. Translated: CASSLGTGLVNTEAFF.